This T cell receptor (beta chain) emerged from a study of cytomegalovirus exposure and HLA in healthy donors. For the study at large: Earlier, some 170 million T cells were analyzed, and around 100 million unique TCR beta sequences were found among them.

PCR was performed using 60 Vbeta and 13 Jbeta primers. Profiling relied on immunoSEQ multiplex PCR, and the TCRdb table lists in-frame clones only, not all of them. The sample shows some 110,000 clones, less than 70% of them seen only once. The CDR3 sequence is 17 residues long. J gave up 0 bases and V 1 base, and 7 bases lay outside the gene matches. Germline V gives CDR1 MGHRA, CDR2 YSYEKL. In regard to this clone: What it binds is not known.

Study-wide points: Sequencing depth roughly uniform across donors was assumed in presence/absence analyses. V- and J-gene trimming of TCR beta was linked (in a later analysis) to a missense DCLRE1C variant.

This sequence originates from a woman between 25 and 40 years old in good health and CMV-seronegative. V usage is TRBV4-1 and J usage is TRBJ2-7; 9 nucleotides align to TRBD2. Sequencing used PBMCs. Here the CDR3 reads CASSQVSGAGGSYEQYF. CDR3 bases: TGCGCCAGCAGCCAAGTTTCCGGAGCGGGAGGCTCCTACGAGCAGTACTTC.